These 27 T cell receptor beta chains were all obtained from the same sample, sequenced in a study of early T cells in non-severe SARS-CoV-2 infection. Each CDR3 protein is one row after TCRdb ran MiXCR on the 5' RACE reads. This table holds about 89,000 distinct CDR3 sequences, about 15% found once. The source was whole blood, collected at baseline. The receptors come from an adult who was a healthcare worker with PCR-confirmed SARS-CoV-2 infection or an uninfected control (not recorded which).

The gene calls are TRBV6-6 and TRBJ2-1; D may be TRBD1 (5 bases). Trimming shortened V by 8 bases and J by 9 bases, and 14 bases separated the two germline ends. CDR3 length: 12 residues. Looked up from germline, CDR1 is MNHNY and CDR2 is SVGAGI (reference sequence). CDR3 residues: CASWGGRGEQFF. The CDR3 region has the DNA TGTGCCAGCTGGGGCGGCAGAGGTGAGCAGTTCTTC.

The chain has TRBV5-4 and TRBJ2-3; D unclear. Between the trimmed V and J ends, which lost 4 bases and 2 bases, there was a span of 11 bases. Germline V lookup: CDR1 SGHNT, CDR2 YYREEE (reference sequence). The CDR3 extends over 14 amino acids. This chain's CDR3 is CASSDPKVTDTQYF. In DNA form, the CDR3 reads TGTGCCAGCAGCGATCCTAAGGTCACAGATACGCAGTATTTT.

The chain is built from TRBV6-6 and TRBJ2-3; D is uncertain. CDR1 and CDR2 from the germline V gene are MNHNY and SVGAGI (reference sequence). CDR3 size: 12 residues. Trimming left V 2 bases short and J 1 base short, with 1 base between. The CDR3 coding sequence is TGTGCCAGCAGTTACCGCACAGATACGCAGTATTTT. Amino acid sequence: CASSYRTDTQYF.

The gene calls are TRBV29-1 and TRBJ2-5, with D possibly matching TRBD1 (5 bases). Trimming took 7 bases from V and 2 from J, leaving 14 bases between them. Germline CDR1 is SQVTM and CDR2 is ANQGSEA. The CDR3 is 13 residues long. Written as DNA, the CDR3 is TGCAGCGCTGGTCAGGGAAGACAAGAGACCCAGTACTTC. Translating it yields CSAGQGRQETQYF.

The chain uses TRBV2 and TRBJ2-3, with D tentatively TRBD2 (6 bases). Germline CDR1 and CDR2: SNHLY and FYNNEI. V was clipped by 10 bases and J by 0 bases, with 17 bases between them. The CDR3 contains 15 residues. CDR3 in DNA: TGTGCCACCAAGGGTGGTAGCGGAAGCACAGATACGCAGTATTTT. Translated: CATKGGSGSTDTQYF.

This clonotype has more than one count but fewer than ten. The J gene is TRBJ2-1, the V gene TRBV7-8; D is ambiguous. The length of the CDR3 is 18 residues. V lost 5 bases and J lost 2, with 22 bases in between. CDR1 and CDR2 (germline): SGHVS, FQNEAQ. The CDR3 spells CASSTTPYRVGPYNEQFF. Here the CDR3 DNA reads TGTGCCAGCAGCACGACGCCTTACCGGGTTGGTCCCTACAATGAGCAGTTCTTC.

The rearrangement uses TRBV4-1 and TRBJ1-1, with 8 bases fitting TRBD1. Unmatched junction bases numbered 6, after V lost 3 bases and J lost 0 bases. The germline gives CDR1 MGHRA, CDR2 YSYEKL. CDR3 length: 16 residues. CDR3 nucleotides: TGCGCCAGCAGCCAGGGGACAGGAAAGATGAACACTGAAGCTTTCTTT. Amino acids: CASSQGTGKMNTEAFF.

This chain links TRBV4-1 with TRBJ2-2, with TRBD2 identical over 11 bases. The germline V gene has CDR1 MGHRA and CDR2 YSYEKL. J lost 0 bases, V lost 1 base, and 16 bases had no gene match. This CDR3 is built from 22 residues. CDR3 amino acids: CASSQAGIRTSGPRTNTGELFF. Written as DNA, the CDR3 is TGCGCCAGCAGCCAAGCCGGCATCAGGACTAGCGGGCCTAGGACGAACACCGGGGAGCTGTTTTTT.

The chain couples TRBV25-1 to TRBJ2-3; D uncertain. The CDR3 contains 16 residues. V lost 2 bases, J lost 1 base, and 13 bases lay in between. Germline V gives CDR1 MGHDK, CDR2 SYGVNS. The CDR3 loop reads CASSEPNFEGTDTQYF. The CDR3 DNA is TGTGCCAGCAGTGAACCCAACTTCGAGGGCACAGATACGCAGTATTTT.

This clonotype has only a few counts. The V and J genes are TRBV12-3 or TRBV12-4 and TRBJ1-3; no clear D gene. The CDR3 runs to 14 residues. The V end lost 2 bases, the J end lost 1 base, and 6 bases lay between the germline ends. The CDR3 sequence: CASSLWASGNTIYF. In nucleotides, the CDR3 is TGTGCCAGCAGTTTATGGGCTTCTGGAAACACCATATATTTT.

This clonotype turned up a few times. J is TRBJ2-5 and V is TRBV14; 9 nucleotides align to TRBD1. In germline, CDR1 is SGHDN, CDR2 FVKESK. V was clipped by 3 bases and J by 4 bases; unmatched bases: 9. There are 16 residues in the CDR3. DNA for the CDR3: TGTGCCAGCAGCCACCGGGACAGGGAAAGAGGAGAGACCCAGTACTTC. Translating gives CASSHRDRERGETQYF.

This clonotype was observed a few times. The chain combines TRBV3-1 with TRBJ1-1; tentative D call: TRBD1 (5 bases). Germline CDR1 and CDR2: LGHDT and YNNKEL (reference sequence). The V end lost 6 bases, the J end lost 4 bases, and 15 bases lay between the germline ends. The CDR3 consists of 14 residues. Written as DNA, the CDR3 is TGTGCCAGCAGTCCTACAGGTTTCGGCACTGAAGCTTTCTTT. Translation: CASSPTGFGTEAFF.

This clonotype occurred a few times. The chain links TRBV7-9 to TRBJ1-2, with no clear D. Trimming left V 1 base short and J 8 bases short, with 11 bases between. Germline lookup yields CDR1 SEHNR and CDR2 FQNEAQ (reference sequence). The CDR3 runs 13 residues. The CDR3 loop is CASSLEGSRGYTF. The CDR3 coding sequence is TGTGCCAGCAGCTTAGAAGGGTCCCGGGGCTACACCTTC.

The V and J genes are TRBV15 and TRBJ1-6, with 9 bases fitting TRBD1. The trim removed 1 base at V and 5 bases at J, leaving 0 bases unmatched. The CDR3 is made up of 15 amino acids. Looked up from germline, CDR1 is LNHNV and CDR2 is YYDKDF (reference sequence). In nucleotides, the CDR3 is TGTGCCACCAGCAGAGGGACAGGGGATAATTCACCCCTCCACTTT. It is translated as CATSRGTGDNSPLHF. The whole variable domain, filled in from reference TRBV15 and TRBJ1-6, reads DAMVIQNPRYQVTQFGKPVTLSCSQTLNHNVMYWYQQKSSQAPKLLFHYYDKDFNNEADTPDNFQSRRPNTSFCFLDIRSPGLGDTAMYLCATSRGTGDNSPLHFGNGTRLTVT.

This clonotype was detected only a few times. The chain couples TRBV7-9 to TRBJ1-2, with 7 nucleotides matching TRBD1. Germline trimming cut 0 bases from V and 8 bases from J; bases unmatched to any gene: 15. The CDR3 contains 17 residues. Germline V gives CDR1 SEHNR, CDR2 FQNEAQ (reference sequence). Written as DNA, the CDR3 is TGTGCCAGCAGCTTAGCGCTTCTCGACAGGGTAATAGGAGGCTACACCTTC. This sequence encodes CASSLALLDRVIGGYTF.

There are many counts of this clonotype. The V and J genes are TRBV12-3 or TRBV12-4 and TRBJ2-1, with 8 bases aligning to TRBD2. The CDR3 runs to 14 residues. Losses at the gene ends were 7 bases for V and 9 bases for J; bases not matched to a gene: 11. CDR3 sequence: CASITGTRVGEQFF. Here the CDR3 DNA reads TGTGCCAGCATTACCGGGACTAGGGTTGGTGAGCAGTTCTTC.

This clonotype was observed a few times. The rearrangement joins TRBV28 to TRBJ1-2; D is unclear. Germline assignment: CDR1 MDHEN and CDR2 SYDVKM. Trimming took 3 bases from V and 0 from J, leaving 5 bases between them. CDR3 size: 13 residues. CDR3 sequence: CASSLEPNYGYTF. The CDR3 region has the DNA TGTGCCAGCAGTTTGGAGCCTAACTATGGCTACACCTTC.

This clonotype came up a few times. V is TRBV13 and J is TRBJ2-3; D gene ambiguous. Germline CDR1 reads PRHDT; CDR2 reads FYEKMQ (reference sequence). The CDR3 runs 13 residues. V was clipped by 5 bases and J by 4 bases, with 10 bases between them. The CDR3 DNA sequence: TGTGCCAGCAGCCCCCGACCGTCAGATACGCAGTATTTT. Protein product: CASSPRPSDTQYF.

There are a few counts of this clonotype. The genes are TRBV20-1 and TRBJ2-7, with 7 bases identical to TRBD1. Germline loops: CDR1 DFQATT, CDR2 SNEGSKA (reference sequence). J was trimmed by 2 bases and V by 3 bases; bases with no gene match: 7. The CDR3 length is 14 residues. For the CDR3, the DNA is TGCAGTGCTAGCCCCGCACAGGGGACCTACGAGCAGTACTTC. Amino acid sequence: CSASPAQGTYEQYF.

This clonotype was observed at least ten times. The chain couples TRBV4-1 to TRBJ2-7; 10 bases match TRBD2. V lost 1 base, J lost 1 base, and 4 bases stayed unmatched. Per the germline V gene, CDR1 is MGHRA and CDR2 is YSYEKL. This CDR3 contains 16 residues. The CDR3 DNA sequence: TGCGCCAGCAGCCAAGGGCTAGCGGGAGTGTCCTACGAGCAGTACTTC. Encoded protein: CASSQGLAGVSYEQYF.

In its sample, this clonotype was seen a few times. The chain employs TRBV12-3 or TRBV12-4 and TRBJ2-2, with D possibly matching TRBD1 (6 bases). Trimming took off 5 bases at V and 5 bases at J, with 18 bases between the two ends. The CDR3 has 16 amino acids. This chain's CDR3 is CASSVRQGIGTGELFF. Written as DNA, the CDR3 is TGTGCCAGCAGTGTCCGCCAGGGGATAGGGACCGGGGAGCTGTTTTTT.

In this sample, this clonotype turned up a few times. This chain links TRBV19 with TRBJ1-2; D is perhaps TRBD1 (6 bases). Germline lookup yields CDR1 LNHDA and CDR2 SQIVND (reference sequence). The ends were cut back, 3 bases at V and 10 bases at J, with 18 bases in the middle. This CDR3 region has 14 residues. The DNA for the CDR3 is TGTGCCAGTAGTATTCGGCGGGACACCCGAGCCTACACCTTC. As protein: CASSIRRDTRAYTF.

The chain combines TRBV5-4 with TRBJ2-3, with a possible D match to TRBD1 (5 bases). CDR3 length: 14 amino acids. Germline assignment: CDR1 SGHNT and CDR2 YYREEE (reference sequence). Deletions cut 0 bases from V and 4 bases from J, with 9 bases between. CDR3 loop: CASSLDQGPDTQYF. The DNA of the CDR3 is TGTGCCAGCAGCTTGGATCAGGGTCCAGATACGCAGTATTTT.

This clonotype was observed a few times. V and J are TRBV6-6 and TRBJ1-1, with 9 nucleotides matching TRBD1. CDR3 length equals 14 residues. The ends lost 2 bases at V and 11 bases at J; junction bases unmatched: 9. Germline V gene lookup returns CDR1 MNHNY and CDR2 SVGAGI (reference sequence). The CDR3, as DNA: TGTGCCAGCAGTTACGGGGGACAGGGAAGGTTTGCTTTCTTT. Translated, it gives CASSYGGQGRFAFF.

This rearrangement joins TRBV12-3 or TRBV12-4 to TRBJ2-1, with TRBD1 as a possible D gene (6 bases). Trimming shortened V by 7 bases and J by 6 bases, and 22 bases separated the two germline ends. CDR3 length: 16 amino acids. The CDR3 loop reads CASILSGTRTSNEQFF. In DNA form, the CDR3 reads TGTGCCAGCATCCTTTCTGGGACAAGGACCTCCAATGAGCAGTTCTTC.

The rearrangement joins TRBV15 to TRBJ2-4, with D maybe TRBD1 (5 bases). CDR1 is LNHNV and CDR2 is YYDKDF in the germline V gene (reference sequence). Trimming took 5 bases from V and 10 from J, leaving 18 bases between them. The CDR3 runs 14 residues. CDR3 sequence: CATSPGQGVTIQYF. The CDR3, as DNA: TGTGCCACCAGCCCTGGGCAGGGCGTAACGATTCAGTACTTC.

This clonotype appeared a few times. The chain is built from TRBV29-1 and TRBJ2-3; 7 bases align to TRBD2. This CDR3 has 14 amino acids. With V trimmed by 7 bases and J by 2 bases, 9 bases remained unmatched. The germline CDR1 and CDR2 sequences are SQVTM and ANQGSEA. The CDR3 sequence is CSAGPGLNTDTQYF. The DNA of the CDR3 is TGCAGCGCCGGTCCGGGACTAAACACAGATACGCAGTATTTT.